Presented here are 24 T cell receptor beta chains from one specimen sequenced in a study of blood T cells in healthy people across ages. Next came a second PCR, run for roughly 6 to 11 cycles, which used a sample-barcoded 5' primer along with a J-beta primer mix. In TCRdb, the 5' RACE reads were re-called with MiXCR into one record per CDR3 protein. Among some 1.7 million distinct CDR3 sequences listed, 28% were seen once. Sequenced: blood. These receptors all come from a woman aged 30 to 39 in good health.

The chain combines TRBV2 with TRBJ2-1, with 8 nucleotides matching TRBD2. Germline V gives CDR1 SNHLY, CDR2 FYNNEI. The CDR3 is 15 residues long. V was clipped by 2 bases and J by 9 bases; unmatched bases: 9. CDR3 DNA sequence: TGTGCCAGCAGTGAATATCGGGGGGGGGCAGGTGAGCAGTTCTTC. It encodes CASSEYRGGAGEQFF.

This chain uses TRBV7-2 with TRBJ2-2, with D unresolved. CDR3 length: 15 amino acids. The germline CDR1 and CDR2 sequences are SGHTA and FQGNSA. V lost 0 bases to trimming and J lost 2 bases, with 7 bases between them. Written as DNA, the CDR3 is TGTGCCAGCAGCTTAGCCGGGTTTAACACCGGGGAGCTGTTTTTT. Encoded protein: CASSLAGFNTGELFF.

This clonotype was seen only a few times. The chain employs TRBV6-5 and TRBJ1-2, with D uncertain. This CDR3 spans 13 amino acids. V lost 2 bases and J 8 bases, leaving 12 bases between the germline ends. Germline CDR1 is MNHEY and CDR2 is SVGAGI. The CDR3 DNA sequence: TGTGCCAGCAGTTACAGCTACGAGGGAGGCTACACCTTC. Translated, it gives CASSYSYEGGYTF.

This clonotype has more than one count but fewer than ten. The rearrangement joins TRBV5-1 to TRBJ1-1; unclear D gene. Germline V gene sequence: CDR1 SGHRS, CDR2 YFSETQ. This CDR3 region has 13 residues. V was shortened by 5 bases and J by 5 bases, with 13 bases between the two germline ends. Here the CDR3 reads CASRAGVDTEAFF. In DNA form, the CDR3 reads TGCGCCAGCAGGGCCGGGGTTGATACTGAAGCTTTCTTT.

About this clonotype: A read error may explain this, as a much larger clone is one base away. V gene TRBV5-1 combines with J gene TRBJ2-5; 7 bases map to TRBD2. CDR3 size: 15 residues. CDR1 is SGHRS and CDR2 is YFSETQ in the germline V gene. The junction had 12 bases not matched to a gene; V was cut back by 5 bases and J by 5 bases. This CDR3 reads CASSCGGTGGETQYF. The CDR3 DNA reads TGCGCCAGCAGTTGCGGGGGAACCGGGGGGGAGACCCAGTACTTC.

The gene calls are TRBV2 and TRBJ2-2, with D possibly matching TRBD2 (5 bases). Germline CDR1 and CDR2: SNHLY and FYNNEI. This CDR3 contains 13 residues. V gave up 8 bases and J gave up 4 bases, with 11 bases separating them. The CDR3 region has the DNA TGTGCCAGCTCTAAGGCGGGCACCGGGGAGCTGTTTTTT. Encoded protein: CASSKAGTGELFF.

V gene TRBV4-1 combines with J gene TRBJ2-5, with unresolved D. The CDR3 has 14 amino acids. V was pared by 6 bases and J by 4 bases, with 15 bases between. Germline-derived CDR1 and CDR2 are MGHRA and YSYEKL. The CDR3 is CASSKGPSRETQYF. The DNA for the CDR3 is TGCGCCAGCAGTAAAGGACCCTCCCGAGAGACCCAGTACTTC.

This chain connects TRBV3-1 to TRBJ2-7; D possibly matches TRBD1 or TRBD2 (5 bases each). V shed 2 bases and J shed 0 bases, with 11 bases lying between them. The CDR3 is made up of 15 amino acids. Germline V gives CDR1 LGHDT, CDR2 YNNKEL (reference sequence). The CDR3 DNA is TGTGCCAGCAGCCAAATTGGGACCAACTCCTACGAGCAGTACTTC. Protein sequence: CASSQIGTNSYEQYF.

This clonotype was observed at least ten times. V gene TRBV29-1 combines with J gene TRBJ2-7, with D possibly matching TRBD1 (6 bases). V was trimmed by 1 base and J by 6 bases, leaving 10 bases between them. The CDR3 extends over 12 amino acids. CDR1 is SQVTM and CDR2 is ANQGSEA in the germline V gene. The CDR3 sequence: CSVEVRGSEQYF. Here the CDR3 DNA reads TGCAGCGTTGAAGTGAGGGGGAGCGAGCAGTACTTC.

The chain combines TRBV5-6 with TRBJ2-3; D not certain. CDR3 length: 13 residues. CDR1 and CDR2 from the germline V gene are SGHDT and YYEEEE. Trimming removed 0 bases at V and 6 bases at J, with 8 bases between. The CDR3 loop reads CASSLAESDTQYF. CDR3 DNA: TGTGCCAGCAGCTTGGCCGAAAGCGATACGCAGTATTTT.

The chain recombines TRBV5-1 with TRBJ2-3, with D perhaps TRBD2 (6 bases). The germline V and J ends were trimmed by 4 bases and 2 bases, with 14 bases remaining between them. The CDR3 is 15 amino acids. Per the germline V gene, CDR1 is SGHRS and CDR2 is YFSETQ. CDR3 coding DNA: TGCGCCAGCAGCGGGGAGGAAGGCCCCACAGATACGCAGTATTTT. It specifies CASSGEEGPTDTQYF.

Note on this clonotype: A much larger clonotype is one base distant, so this may be a read error. This chain connects TRBV3-1 to TRBJ2-5, with 7 positions matching TRBD1. The CDR3 loop spans 14 amino acids. Per germline, CDR1 LGHDT and CDR2 YNNKEL (reference sequence). Losses at the gene ends were 4 bases for V and 2 bases for J; bases not matched to a gene: 4. The CDR3 protein is CASSRRDRQETQYF. In DNA form, the CDR3 reads TGTGCCAGCAGCCGCCGGGACAGACAAGAGACCCAGTACTTC.

The chain recombines TRBV5-1 with TRBJ2-3; D gene ambiguous. The CDR3 is 15 amino acids. Germline V gives CDR1 SGHRS, CDR2 YFSETQ. Trimming left V 0 bases short and J 0 bases short, with 8 bases between. CDR3 coding DNA: TGCGCCAGCAGCTTGGAGAAGGGTAGCACAGATACGCAGTATTTT. Amino acid sequence: CASSLEKGSTDTQYF.

The chain joins TRBV10-3 to TRBJ2-3; D might be TRBD2 (6 bases). V lost 0 bases, J lost 1 base, and 17 bases lay in between. CDR3 length: 18 amino acids. Germline V gene lookup returns CDR1 ENHRY and CDR2 SYGVKD. The CDR3 loop reads CAISESMGLASGTDTQYF. The CDR3 nucleotides read TGTGCCATCAGTGAGTCTATGGGCTTGGCTAGCGGCACAGATACGCAGTATTTT.

The V gene is TRBV4-2, the J gene TRBJ2-7, with 8 bases aligning to TRBD2. This CDR3 has 15 residues. Per germline, CDR1 LGHNA and CDR2 YNFKEQ. V lost 8 bases and J lost 5; bases outside the gene matches: 14. The CDR3 loop reads CASSAGGDPWDEQYF. CDR3 DNA sequence: TGTGCCAGCTCGGCGGGGGGCGATCCTTGGGACGAGCAGTACTTC.

This clonotype has only a few counts. This chain joins TRBV29-1 and TRBJ2-7; the match to TRBD1 covers 7 bases. V dropped 3 bases and J dropped 2; count of bases not matched to a gene: 10. CDR3 length equals 15 residues. Germline CDR1 reads SQVTM; CDR2 reads ANQGSEA. The CDR3 bases are TGCAGCGTTGAGGGGACAGAACATACAACCTACGAGCAGTACTTC. Protein: CSVEGTEHTTYEQYF.

This clonotype was seen just once. The gene calls are TRBV18 and TRBJ1-1; maybe TRBD1 (6 bases). Germline V lookup: CDR1 KGHSH, CDR2 LQKENI. Deletions cut 6 bases from V and 2 bases from J, with 16 bases between. The CDR3 is made up of 15 amino acids. CDR3 DNA sequence: TGTGCCAGCTCGACGGAACTGGGGGGCAACACTGAAGCTTTCTTT. This translates into CASSTELGGNTEAFF.

This clonotype was counted only a few times. The chain recombines TRBV2 with TRBJ2-1; 12 bases fit TRBD2. CDR3 size: 14 residues. Germline V gene sequence: CDR1 SNHLY, CDR2 FYNNEI. V was pared by 8 bases and J by 4 bases, with 3 bases of the junction left unmatched. Written as DNA, the CDR3 is TGTGCCAGCGCTACTAGCGGGAGGTACAATGAGCAGTTCTTC. Amino acid sequence: CASATSGRYNEQFF.

The chain couples TRBV29-1 to TRBJ1-2; D remains unclear. The V gene's germline CDR1 is SQVTM and CDR2 ANQGSEA. The length of the CDR3 is 12 residues. Trimming removed 3 bases from V and 0 bases from J, with 5 bases in between. The DNA for the CDR3 is TGCAGCGTTGAGTCGACTAACTATGGCTACACCTTC. Translation gives CSVESTNYGYTF.

The V and J genes are TRBV2 and TRBJ1-6, with D hard to call. With 3 bases removed from V and 8 bases from J, the gap between germline ends came to 17 bases. From germline, CDR1 is SNHLY and CDR2 FYNNEI. The CDR3 is made up of 16 amino acids. As DNA, the CDR3 is TGTGCCAGCAGTGAGCAGTCGCGGCAGGTCCATTCACCCCTCCACTTT. It encodes CASSEQSRQVHSPLHF.

The rearrangement links TRBV29-1 to TRBJ2-1; a possible D gene is TRBD1 (6 bases). V was trimmed by 6 bases and J by 3 bases, leaving 15 bases between them. In germline, CDR1 is SQVTM, CDR2 ANQGSEA. There are 14 residues in the CDR3. CDR3 bases: TGCAGCGTGAGCCGGGACACGGACTACAATGAGCAGTTCTTC. Residues: CSVSRDTDYNEQFF.

The V gene is TRBV20-1, the J gene TRBJ2-1; no firm D call. The V gene lost 0 bases and the J gene lost 9 bases, with 9 bases spanning the gap. CDR3 size: 12 residues. Per the germline V gene, CDR1 is DFQATT and CDR2 is SNEGSKA (reference sequence). The CDR3: CSARDEMGEQFF. Here the CDR3 DNA reads TGCAGTGCTAGAGATGAAATGGGTGAGCAGTTCTTC.

The chain joins TRBV20-1 to TRBJ1-4, with D unresolved. Germline loops: CDR1 DFQATT, CDR2 SNEGSKA (reference sequence). The CDR3 contains 12 residues. V lost 6 bases and J 7 bases, leaving 12 bases between the germline ends. The CDR3 nucleotides are TGCAGTGCCGTGGATCAAACTGAAAAACTGTTTTTT. It translates to CSAVDQTEKLFF.

This clonotype was counted ten times or more. The gene calls are TRBV6-1 and TRBJ2-1; D is tentatively TRBD1 or TRBD2 (6 bases each). V was cut by 5 bases and J by 3 bases, with 14 bases left in between. The germline V gene has CDR1 MNHNS and CDR2 SASEGT. This CDR3 is 15 amino acids long. CDR3 in amino acids: CASSIGRGGYNEQFF. Here the CDR3 DNA reads TGTGCCAGCAGTATCGGGAGAGGGGGCTACAATGAGCAGTTCTTC.